This T cell receptor (beta chain) was captured by sequencing in a study of blood T cells in healthy people across ages. Findings and limits, study-wide: PBMCs left unsorted prevented a conclusive naive versus antigen-experienced comparison.

A sample-barcoded 5' primer and a J-beta primer mix were used in a second PCR of roughly 7 to 11 cycles. Each cDNA molecule carried a tag from a template-switch adaptor that contained 12 random nucleotides. Per sample, CDR3-containing paired-end reads numbered at least 3 million. TCRdb analysed the 5' RACE reads with MiXCR anew, one entry per CDR3 protein. The table shows roughly 900,000 distinct CDR3 sequences, with about 28% occurring only once. The CDR3 is 12 amino acids. The V gene lost 7 bases and the J gene lost 0 bases, with 4 bases spanning the gap. As to this clonotype: The antigen remains unidentified.

Sample: blood. The chain links TRBV12-3 or TRBV12-4 to TRBJ1-3; D is unclear. The clonotype was recovered from a woman older than 75 in good health. Written as DNA, the CDR3 is TGTGCCAGCACCCCCTCTGGAAACACCATATATTTT. This translates into CASTPSGNTIYF.